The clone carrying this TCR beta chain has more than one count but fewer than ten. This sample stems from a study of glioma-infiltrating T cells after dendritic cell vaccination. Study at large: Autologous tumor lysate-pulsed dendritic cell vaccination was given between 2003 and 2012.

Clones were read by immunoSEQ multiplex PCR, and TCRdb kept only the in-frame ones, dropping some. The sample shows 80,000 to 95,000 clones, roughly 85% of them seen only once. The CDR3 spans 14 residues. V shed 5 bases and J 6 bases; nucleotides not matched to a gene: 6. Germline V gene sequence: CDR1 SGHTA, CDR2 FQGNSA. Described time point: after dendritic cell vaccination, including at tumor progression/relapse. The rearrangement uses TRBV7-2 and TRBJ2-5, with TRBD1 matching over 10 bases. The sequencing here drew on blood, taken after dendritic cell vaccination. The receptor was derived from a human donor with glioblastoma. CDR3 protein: CASSKGQGLKTQYF. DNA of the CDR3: TGTGCCAGCAGCAAGGGACAGGGGCTAAAGACCCAGTACTTC.